The 7 T cell receptor beta chains listed next were all sequenced from one sample in a study of T cells after yellow fever vaccination. TCRdb used MiXCR to reprocess the 5' RACE reads, holding one entry per CDR3 protein. The data hold about 350,000 distinct CDR3 sequences, with around 8.1% observed a single time. The sample in question was PBMCs, obtained around 45 days after the first yellow fever vaccination. These receptors originate from a young man who received the YFV17D yellow fever vaccine.

With respect to this clonotype: A read error may produce the germline difference seen at one junction end. The chain joins TRBV7-3 to TRBJ2-1; 9 nucleotides agree with TRBD1. Looked up from germline, CDR1 is SGHTA and CDR2 is FQGTGA. There are 16 residues in the CDR3. CDR3 amino acids: CASSLGGTGSYNERFF. The DNA for the CDR3 is TGTGCCAGCAGCTTAGGGGGGACAGGGTCCTACAATGAGCGGTTCTTC. Using reference TRBV7-3 and TRBJ2-1 for the parts outside the CDR3, the full variable domain is GAGVSQTPSNKVTEKGKYVELRCDPISGHTALYWYRQSLGQGPEFLIYFQGTGAADDSGLPNDRFFAVRPEGSVSTLKIQRTERGDSAVYLCASSLGGTGSYNERFFGPGTRLTVL.

This clonotype has a handful of counts. The genes are TRBV6-1 and TRBJ2-7; 8 nucleotides align to TRBD1. Germline V gives CDR1 MNHNS, CDR2 SASEGT. The CDR3 loop spans 15 amino acids. Trimming took 7 bases from V and 3 from J; bases not matched to a gene: 11. CDR3 region: CASTRRGRVGYEQYF. In DNA form, the CDR3 reads TGTGCCAGCACCCGCAGGGGGCGGGTCGGCTACGAGCAGTACTTC.

J is TRBJ2-3 and V is TRBV12-3 or TRBV12-4, with D possibly matching TRBD1 (6 bases). This CDR3 comprises 14 residues. Deletions cut 4 bases from V and 6 bases from J, with 14 bases between. This CDR3 is CASSWDTQGDTQYF. CDR3 bases: TGTGCCAGCAGTTGGGACACTCAAGGGGATACGCAGTATTTT.

This clonotype was picked up a small number of times. The chain has TRBV28 and TRBJ2-2; D uncertain. The CDR3 sequence is 16 residues long. The V and J ends lost 2 bases and 0 bases respectively, with 10 bases between them. Germline CDR1 is MDHEN and CDR2 is SYDVKM. CDR3 bases: TGTGCCAGCAGTTTAGTGGCCGGCTCGAACACCGGGGAGCTGTTTTTT. This encodes CASSLVAGSNTGELFF. Complete variable domain (other parts from reference TRBV28 and TRBJ2-2): DVKVTQSSRYLVKRTGEKVFLECVQDMDHENMFWYRQDPGLGLRLIYFSYDVKMKEKGDIPEGYSVSREKKERFSLILESASTNQTSMYLCASSLVAGSNTGELFFGEGSRLTVL.

V and J are TRBV4-2 and TRBJ1-6; D is possibly TRBD1 (5 bases). CDR1 is LGHNA, CDR2 YNFKEQ, per germline. Trimming removed 4 bases at V and 10 bases at J, with 20 bases between. The CDR3 is 16 residues long. CDR3 DNA: TGTGCCAGCAGCCGGAACCCCCGGGGGGGTGAATCACCCCTCCACTTT. Its protein product is CASSRNPRGGESPLHF.

There are many counts of this clonotype. At one end, the junction sequence differs from germline, possibly due to a read error. The rearrangement links TRBV11-2 to TRBJ2-3; TRBD2 is a possible D gene (5 bases). Germline V gene lookup returns CDR1 SGHAT and CDR2 FQNNGV. CDR3 length equals 13 residues. The CDR3 is CASSLPSRDTQYF. The CDR3 nucleotides read TGTGCCAGCAGCTTACCTAGCAGAGATACGCAGTATTTT.

J is TRBJ1-2 and V is TRBV5-4; 7 bases line up with TRBD1. Germline loops: CDR1 SGHNT, CDR2 YYREEE (reference sequence). V shed 3 bases, J shed 5 bases, and the junction held 10 bases outside the gene matches. This CDR3 region has 15 residues. The CDR3 DNA reads as TGTGCCAGCAGCTGGAACAGGGGAGGACTATATGGCTACACCTTC. It yields the protein CASSWNRGGLYGYTF.